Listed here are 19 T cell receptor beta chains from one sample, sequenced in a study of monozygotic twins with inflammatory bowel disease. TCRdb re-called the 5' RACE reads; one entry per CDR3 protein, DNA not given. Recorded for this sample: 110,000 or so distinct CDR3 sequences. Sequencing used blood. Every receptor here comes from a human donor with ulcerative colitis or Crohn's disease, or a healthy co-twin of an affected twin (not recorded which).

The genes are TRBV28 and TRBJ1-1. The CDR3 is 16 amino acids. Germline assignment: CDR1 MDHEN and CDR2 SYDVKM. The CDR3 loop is CASSSHSGGENTEAFF. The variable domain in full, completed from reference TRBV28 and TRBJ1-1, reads DVKVTQSSRYLVKRTGEKVFLECVQDMDHENMFWYRQDPGLGLRLIYFSYDVKMKEKGDIPEGYSVSREKKERFSLILESASTNQTSMYLCASSSHSGGENTEAFFGQGTRLTVV.

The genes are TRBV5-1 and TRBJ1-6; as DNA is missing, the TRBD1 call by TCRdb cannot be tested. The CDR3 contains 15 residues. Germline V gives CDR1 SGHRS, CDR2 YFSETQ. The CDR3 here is CASSPYMTENSPLHF.

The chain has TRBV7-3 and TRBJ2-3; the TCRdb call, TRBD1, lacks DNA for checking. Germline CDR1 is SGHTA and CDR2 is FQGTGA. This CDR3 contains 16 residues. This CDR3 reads CASSPSSTPGTDTQYF.

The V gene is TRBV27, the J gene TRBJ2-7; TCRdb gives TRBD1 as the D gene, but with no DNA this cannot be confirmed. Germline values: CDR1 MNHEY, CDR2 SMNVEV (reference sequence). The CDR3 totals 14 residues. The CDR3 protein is CASSYRLGGYEQYF.

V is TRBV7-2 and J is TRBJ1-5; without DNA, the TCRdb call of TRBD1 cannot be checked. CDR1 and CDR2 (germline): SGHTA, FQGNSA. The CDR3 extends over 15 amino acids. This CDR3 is CASSQTGLSNQPQHF.

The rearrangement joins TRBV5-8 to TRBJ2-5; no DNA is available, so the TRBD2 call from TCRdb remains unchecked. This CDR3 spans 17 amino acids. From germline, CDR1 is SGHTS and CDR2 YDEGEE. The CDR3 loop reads CASSLSMTSGPQETQYF.

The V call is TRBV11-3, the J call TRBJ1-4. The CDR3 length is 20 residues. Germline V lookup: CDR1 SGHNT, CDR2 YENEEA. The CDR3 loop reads CASSLAPRLGQVMGSGKLFF.

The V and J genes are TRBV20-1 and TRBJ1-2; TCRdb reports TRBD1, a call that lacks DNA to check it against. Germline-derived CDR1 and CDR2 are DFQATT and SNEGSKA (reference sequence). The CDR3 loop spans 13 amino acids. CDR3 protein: CGLRGAANYGYTF.

CDR3 sequence: CSVGTRHTDTQYF. The chain recombines TRBV29-1 with TRBJ2-3; the TCRdb D gene call, TRBD2, has no DNA to confirm it. CDR1 is SQVTM and CDR2 is ANQGSEA in the germline V gene. The CDR3 runs 13 residues.

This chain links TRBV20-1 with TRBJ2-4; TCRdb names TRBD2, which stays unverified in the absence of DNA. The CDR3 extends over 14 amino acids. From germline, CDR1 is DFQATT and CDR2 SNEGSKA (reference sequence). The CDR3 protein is CSAPKQGPSTIQYF.

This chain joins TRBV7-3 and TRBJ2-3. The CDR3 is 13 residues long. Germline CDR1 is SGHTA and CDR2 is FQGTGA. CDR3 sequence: CASSLNQRDTQYF.

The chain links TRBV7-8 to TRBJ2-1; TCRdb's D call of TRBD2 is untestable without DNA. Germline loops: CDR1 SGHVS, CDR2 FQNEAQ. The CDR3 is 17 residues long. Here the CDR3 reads CASSLEALAGTFNEQFF.

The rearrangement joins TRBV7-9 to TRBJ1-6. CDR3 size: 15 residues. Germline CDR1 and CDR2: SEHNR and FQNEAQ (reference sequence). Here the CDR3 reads CASSLAGSGNSPLHF.

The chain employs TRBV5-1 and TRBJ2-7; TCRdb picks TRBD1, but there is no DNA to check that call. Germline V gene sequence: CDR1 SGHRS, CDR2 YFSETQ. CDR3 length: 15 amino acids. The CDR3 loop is CASSLGPGWSYEQYF.

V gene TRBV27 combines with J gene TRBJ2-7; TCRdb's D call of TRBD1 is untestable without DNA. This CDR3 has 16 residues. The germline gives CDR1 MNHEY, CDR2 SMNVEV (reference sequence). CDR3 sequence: CASSPWFDPGLYEQYF.

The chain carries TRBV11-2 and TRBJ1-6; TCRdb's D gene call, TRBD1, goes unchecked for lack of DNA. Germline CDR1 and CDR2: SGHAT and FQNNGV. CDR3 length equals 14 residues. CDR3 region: CASSLGQGASPLHF.

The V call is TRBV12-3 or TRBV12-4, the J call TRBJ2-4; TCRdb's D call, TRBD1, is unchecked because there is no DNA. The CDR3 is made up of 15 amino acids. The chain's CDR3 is CASSIMGERGNIQYF.

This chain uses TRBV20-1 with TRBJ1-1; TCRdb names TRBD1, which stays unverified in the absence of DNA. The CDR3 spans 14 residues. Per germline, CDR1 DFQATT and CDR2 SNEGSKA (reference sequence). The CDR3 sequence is CSARSRQGHTEAFF.

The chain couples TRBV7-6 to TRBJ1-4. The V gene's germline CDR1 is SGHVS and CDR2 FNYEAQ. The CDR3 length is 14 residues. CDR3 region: CASSRRSDNEKLFF.